The next 18 T cell receptor beta chains were all read from a single sample in a study of T-cell reconstitution after alpha-beta-depleted transplantation in children. A TCRbeta library incorporating unique molecular identifiers was prepared. TCRdb re-derived calls from the PCR reads in MiXCR, one entry per CDR3 protein. Here the sample spans 250,000 to 400,000 distinct CDR3 sequences, approximately 20% being singletons. The material sequenced was PBMCs, mostly from graft donor cells, taken 180 days after TCRalphabeta/CD19-depleted stem cell transplant. All receptors come from a male patient younger than 18 who had a stem cell transplant for acute lymphoblastic leukemia, so the T cells may come from the graft donor.

J is TRBJ1-2 and V is TRBV7-9; no firm D call. Trimming removed 8 bases from V and 2 bases from J, with 9 bases in between. The V gene's germline CDR1 is SEHNR and CDR2 FQNEAQ (reference sequence). The CDR3 runs 12 residues. In DNA, the CDR3 is TGTGCCAGCCAGGAGACAAACTATGGCTACACCTTC. Translating gives CASQETNYGYTF.

This clonotype occurred a few times. The genes are TRBV7-2 and TRBJ2-4; D is ambiguous. The CDR3 totals 14 residues. Germline assignment: CDR1 SGHTA and CDR2 FQGNSA. The germline V and J ends were trimmed by 3 bases and 0 bases, with 6 bases remaining between them. The CDR3 here is CASSFILAKNIQYF. CDR3 sequence (DNA): TGTGCCAGCAGCTTCATTCTAGCCAAAAACATTCAGTACTTC. Filled out from reference TRBV7-2 and TRBJ2-4, the complete variable domain reads GAGVSQSPSNKVTEKGKDVELRCDPISGHTALYWYRQSLGQGLEFLIYFQGNSAPDKSGLPSDRFSAERTGGSVSTLTIQRTQQEDSAVYLCASSFILAKNIQYFGAGTRLSVL.

The chain carries TRBV27 and TRBJ2-1; TRBD1 matches 7 bases. Germline V gene sequence: CDR1 MNHEY, CDR2 SMNVEV (reference sequence). CDR3 length: 16 residues. V shed 0 bases and J 6 bases; nucleotides not matched to a gene: 8. The CDR3 sequence is CASSLSTGRPSNEQFF. CDR3 nucleotide sequence: TGTGCCAGCAGTTTATCGACAGGGCGGCCTAGCAATGAGCAGTTCTTC.

This clonotype came up a few times. The chain employs TRBV24-1 and TRBJ2-7, with TRBD1 matching 8 bases. The trim removed 0 bases at V and 6 bases at J, leaving 9 bases unmatched. The CDR3 is 16 residues long. Germline values: CDR1 KGHDR, CDR2 SFDVKD. The CDR3 DNA reads as TGTGCCACCAGTGATTTGCTTGGACAGGGAGACGGCGAGCAGTACTTC. It is translated as CATSDLLGQGDGEQYF.

This clonotype was detected a few times. The chain joins TRBV20-1 to TRBJ2-5, with 7 bases fitting TRBD1. The length of the CDR3 is 17 residues. V lost 2 bases and J lost 1; bases outside the gene matches: 13. Germline V CDR1 and CDR2: DFQATT, SNEGSKA (reference sequence). The CDR3 DNA reads as TGCAGTGCTAGACCTTATAGGACCGGGACAGTCCAAGAGACCCAGTACTTC. As protein: CSARPYRTGTVQETQYF.

The chain links TRBV5-1 to TRBJ1-2, with 8 bases that match TRBD1. J lost 4 bases, V lost 3 bases, and 8 bases had no gene match. The CDR3 covers 15 residues. CDR1 is SGHRS and CDR2 is YFSETQ in the germline V gene. The CDR3 region is CASSSKQGGSYGYTF. The DNA for the CDR3 is TGCGCCAGCAGCTCGAAACAGGGGGGGAGCTATGGCTACACCTTC.

This clonotype appeared a few times. This rearrangement joins TRBV7-2 to TRBJ1-4; TRBD1 aligns across 8 bases. The V and J ends lost 2 bases and 4 bases, in that order; junction bases with no gene match: 6. This CDR3 is 16 amino acids long. Germline CDR1 and CDR2: SGHTA and FQGNSA. In DNA, the CDR3 is TGTGCCAGCAGCTTAACTCCAGGGGGCATTAATGAAAAACTGTTTTTT. Residues: CASSLTPGGINEKLFF.

This clonotype has a handful of counts. The rearrangement uses TRBV27 and TRBJ2-7; the D is unclear. Germline CDR1 and CDR2: MNHEY and SMNVEV (reference sequence). With 3 bases removed from V and 2 bases from J, the gap between germline ends came to 14 bases. The CDR3 length is 15 residues. The CDR3: CASSFSAGVTYEQYF. The CDR3, as DNA: TGTGCCAGCAGTTTCAGCGCAGGTGTGACCTACGAGCAGTACTTC.

The V and J genes are TRBV9 and TRBJ1-1; a possible D gene is TRBD1 (5 bases). Germline assignment: CDR1 SGDLS and CDR2 YYNGEE. V was shortened by 3 bases and J by 4 bases, with 16 bases between the two germline ends. This CDR3 spans 15 amino acids. The CDR3 DNA is TGTGCCAGCAGCGGGGGACCAGGGCGAAGCACTGAAGCTTTCTTT. Translation gives CASSGGPGRSTEAFF. Filled out from reference TRBV9 and TRBJ1-1, the complete variable domain reads DSGVTQTPKHLITATGQRVTLRCSPRSGDLSVYWYQQSLDQGLQFLIQYYNGEERAKGNILERFSAQQFPDLHSELNLSSLELGDSALYFCASSGGPGRSTEAFFGQGTRLTVV.

In this sample, this clonotype turned up a few times. The chain couples TRBV5-1 to TRBJ2-7; the match to TRBD2 covers 8 bases. The CDR3 runs 14 residues. Trimming cost V 3 bases and J 1 base; bases outside gene matches: 3. Germline V gives CDR1 SGHRS, CDR2 YFSETQ. The CDR3 here is CASSWGGRSYEQYF. DNA of the CDR3: TGCGCCAGCAGCTGGGGCGGGAGGTCCTACGAGCAGTACTTC.

This clonotype has only a few counts. The V call is TRBV28, the J call TRBJ2-1; D gene unclear. V lost 6 bases to trimming and J lost 0 bases, with 15 bases between them. The CDR3 runs to 16 residues. Per germline, CDR1 MDHEN and CDR2 SYDVKM. The chain's CDR3 is CASSLATASSYNEQFF. CDR3 sequence (DNA): TGTGCCAGCAGCCTCGCGACTGCGAGCTCCTACAATGAGCAGTTCTTC.

This chain links TRBV27 with TRBJ2-7, with D perhaps TRBD2 (5 bases). V dropped 2 bases and J dropped 2 bases, with 10 bases sitting between them. CDR1 is MNHEY and CDR2 is SMNVEV in the germline V gene (reference sequence). There are 14 residues in the CDR3. The DNA of the CDR3 is TGTGCCAGCAGTTTAAGAGGACTCCCCTACGAGCAGTACTTC. Encoded protein: CASSLRGLPYEQYF.

This clonotype was observed a few times. The J gene is TRBJ1-5, the V gene TRBV6-1; D is uncertain. Germline V gene data show CDR1 as MNHNS and CDR2 as SASEGT. The CDR3 sequence is 14 residues long. V gave up 10 bases and J gave up 0 bases, with 13 bases separating them. For the CDR3, the DNA is TGTGCCACTCTTAGGTTTTATAGCAATCAGCCCCAGCATTTT. As protein: CATLRFYSNQPQHF.

V usage is TRBV7-3 and J usage is TRBJ2-1; 7 nucleotides match TRBD2. Losses at the gene ends were 2 bases for V and 7 bases for J; bases not matched to a gene: 5. CDR3 length: 14 residues. Germline V gene lookup returns CDR1 SGHTA and CDR2 FQGTGA. The CDR3, as DNA: TGTGCCAGCAGCTTAGGGGGGGGATCAAATGAGCAGTTCTTC. Encoded protein: CASSLGGGSNEQFF.

This clonotype has only a few counts. V and J are TRBV3-1 and TRBJ2-3; D may correspond to TRBD1 or TRBD2 (5 bases each). CDR1 is LGHDT and CDR2 is YNNKEL in the germline V gene (reference sequence). Trimming removed 3 bases from V and 4 bases from J, with 17 bases in between. This CDR3 is built from 16 residues. Here the CDR3 reads CASSQAGTPEADTQYF. CDR3 in DNA: TGTGCCAGCAGCCAGGCCGGGACCCCAGAGGCAGATACGCAGTATTTT.

The rearrangement joins TRBV29-1 to TRBJ2-5; TRBD1 might be the D (6 bases). V gave up 2 bases and J gave up 2 bases, with 18 bases separating them. The CDR3 extends over 16 amino acids. Germline V lookup: CDR1 SQVTM, CDR2 ANQGSEA. CDR3 DNA sequence: TGCAGCGTTGAAAAAGCGGACAGCCGATATCAAGAGACCCAGTACTTC. This sequence encodes CSVEKADSRYQETQYF.

As for this clonotype: Without the conserved terminal phenylalanine or tryptophan, this CDR3 likely stems from a read error. The rearrangement uses TRBV3-1 and TRBJ2-1; 8 nucleotides agree with TRBD2. V was clipped by 3 bases and J by 7 bases; unmatched bases: 11. In germline, CDR1 is LGHDT, CDR2 YNNKEL (reference sequence). This CDR3 has 16 amino acids. This chain's CDR3 is CASSQPGSGSMNEQFL. The CDR3 bases are TGTGCCAGCAGCCAGCCTGGGAGCGGGAGTATGAATGAGCAGTTCCTC.

The chain couples TRBV25-1 to TRBJ2-7; D is unclear. V was pared by 1 base and J by 3 bases, with 10 bases between. The CDR3 spans 14 residues. Germline values: CDR1 MGHDK, CDR2 SYGVNS. The CDR3 DNA sequence: TGTGCCAGCAGTGAATCCACAGAGCTCTACGAGCAGTACTTC. It translates to CASSESTELYEQYF.